One sample yielded the 11 T cell receptor beta chains listed below, sequenced in a study of blood T cell repertoires in COVID-19. The repertoire was sequenced with immunoSEQ multiplex PCR; TCRdb's copy has only in-frame clones and lacks some. There are around 160,000 clones in the sample; roughly four fifths occur only once, and roughly 15% lies in the top ten. Sequences were obtained from peripheral blood. These receptors came from a human donor with acute or convalescent COVID-19. The donor label of this sample is uncertain.

The chain's CDR3 is CASSLKGLYEQYF. The CDR3 DNA reads as TGTGCCAGCAGCTTAAAGGGGCTCTACGAGCAGTACTTC. This sequence joins TRBV5-4 and TRBJ2-7, with D possibly TRBD1 on 5 matching bases. Germline CDR1 reads SGHNT; CDR2 reads YYREEE (reference sequence). The ends were cut back, 2 bases at V and 3 bases at J, with 9 bases in the middle. The CDR3 loop spans 13 amino acids.

This chain links TRBV21-1 with TRBJ2-7; whether TRBD1, the table's D call, matches the DNA was not checked. TRBV21-1 is a known pseudogene. This CDR3 contains 19 residues. This chain's CDR3 is CASSKDLIRVLRHNYEQYF. CDR3 coding DNA: TGTGCCAGCAGCAAAGATTTGATCAGGGTCCTACGCCATAACTACGAGCAGTACTTC.

This chain uses TRBV5-1 with TRBJ1-6, with D perhaps matching TRBD1 (6 bases). Germline lookup yields CDR1 SGHRS and CDR2 YFSETQ. Trimming took 0 bases from V and 6 from J, leaving 13 bases between them. The CDR3 is made up of 16 amino acids. The DNA for the CDR3 is TGCGCCAGCAGCTTGGGGGGCACAGGGATTAATTCACCCCTCCACTTT. It specifies CASSLGGTGINSPLHF.

The genes are TRBV19 and TRBJ1-2; 8 bases map to TRBD1. The J segment lost 5 bases and the V segment lost 10 bases, leaving 12 bases of the junction unmatched. Germline assignment: CDR1 LNHDA and CDR2 SQIVND (reference sequence). The CDR3 is made up of 14 amino acids. CDR3 in DNA: TGTGCCACTAAACGGGACAGGACACTATATGGCTACACCTTC. It yields the protein CATKRDRTLYGYTF.

For the CDR3, the DNA is TGTGCCAGTAGTCGACAGGGGACCATCTATGGCTACACCTTC. Translated: CASSRQGTIYGYTF. The chain couples TRBV19 to TRBJ1-2; TRBD1 aligns across 8 bases. The germline gives CDR1 LNHDA, CDR2 SQIVND (reference sequence). This CDR3 spans 14 amino acids. Unmatched junction bases numbered 6, after V lost 5 bases and J lost 4 bases.

The chain employs TRBV2 and TRBJ2-1, with 9 bases that match TRBD1. CDR3 size: 13 residues. The germline V gene has CDR1 SNHLY and CDR2 FYNNEI. Trimming cost V 5 bases and J 9 bases; bases outside gene matches: 5. CDR3 DNA sequence: TGTGCCAGCAGTAGGGGACAGGGAAGTGAGCAGTTCTTC. This encodes CASSRGQGSEQFF.

V usage is TRBV7-2 and J usage is TRBJ2-3; 8 nucleotides agree with TRBD2. Trimming at V came to 5 bases and at J to 6 bases, leaving 7 bases not matched to a gene. Germline CDR1 is SGHTA and CDR2 is FQGNSA. The CDR3 consists of 14 residues. The DNA for the CDR3 is TGTGCCAGCAGCACCACGGGGGGGCTTGATACGCAGTATTTT. It encodes CASSTTGGLDTQYF.

V usage is TRBV18 and J usage is TRBJ2-6, with a possible D match to TRBD2 (5 bases). Germline V gene lookup returns CDR1 KGHSH and CDR2 LQKENI. Trimming removed 0 bases at V and 4 bases at J, with 13 bases between. The CDR3 totals 17 residues. The CDR3 DNA reads as TGTGCCAGCTCACCACCGAGGGCAACCTCCGGGGCCAACGTCCTGACTTTC. It yields the protein CASSPPRATSGANVLTF.

The J gene is TRBJ2-3, the V gene TRBV24-1; perhaps TRBD2 as D (5 bases). Looked up from germline, CDR1 is KGHDR and CDR2 is SFDVKD. The CDR3 has 13 residues. Trimming stripped 3 bases from V and 6 bases from J, with 9 bases between. The CDR3 sequence: CATSDPTRDTQYF. The CDR3 nucleotides are TGTGCCACCAGTGATCCCACTAGGGATACGCAGTATTTT.

This chain links TRBV29-1 with TRBJ1-4; no firm D call. Trimming cost V 0 bases and J 5 bases, with 7 bases left between them. CDR1 and CDR2 (germline): SQVTM, ANQGSEA. The CDR3 extends over 13 amino acids. Here the CDR3 DNA reads TGCAGCGTTGAAGACCTTGTAAATGAAAAACTGTTTTTT. The encoded protein is CSVEDLVNEKLFF.

This chain links TRBV2 with TRBJ1-6, with D possibly being TRBD1 (6 bases). Germline lookup yields CDR1 SNHLY and CDR2 FYNNEI. Trimming stripped 7 bases from V and 9 bases from J, with 16 bases between. The CDR3 loop spans 14 amino acids. CDR3 in amino acids: CASKPQGGVSPLHF. In nucleotides, the CDR3 is TGTGCCAGCAAACCACAGGGAGGGGTTTCACCCCTCCACTTT.